The clone carrying this TCR beta chain was detected many times. What it binds is unknown. Donor samples were obtained from healthy Caucasian individuals from Russia, aged roughly 6 to 90. The entry originates in a study of blood T cells in healthy people across ages. Study-wide results and limits: Naive T cell percentage showed a strong correlation with TCR beta diversity. Unsorted PBMC material precluded a definitive naive versus antigen-experienced comparison.

The authors ran a second PCR of roughly 6 to 11 cycles using a sample-barcoded 5' primer and a J-beta primer mix. Each CDR3 protein gets one entry after TCRdb re-called the 5' RACE reads with MiXCR. This sample has approximately 1.5 million distinct CDR3 sequences, with almost 35% found just once. Trimming left V 2 bases short and J 3 bases short, with 12 bases between. Per germline, CDR1 SGHRS and CDR2 YFSETQ. The CDR3 sequence is 14 residues long. The receptor was derived from a woman in her 30s in good health. The J gene is TRBJ2-7, the V gene TRBV5-1; the D gene is possibly TRBD2 (7 bases). Material for sequencing was blood. CDR3 sequence: CASSFTGGRYEQYF. The CDR3 DNA reads as TGCGCCAGCAGCTTTACCGGGGGGCGCTACGAGCAGTACTTC.